Sequencing of this TCR beta chain was carried out in a study of technical replicates of blood from several donors. Trimming removed 6 bases from V and 3 bases from J, with 12 bases in between. This CDR3 contains 15 residues. Germline CDR1 is KGHSH and CDR2 is LQKENI. Assay: immunoSEQ multiplex PCR; the TCRdb copy retains only in-frame clones and omits some. The repertoire holds tens of thousands of clones, about 95% seen once, with 2.5% to 3.5% in the top ten. Sequencing was carried out using PBMCs. J is TRBJ1-6 and V is TRBV18; possible D gene TRBD1, 5 bases. The receptor's source is a human donor in good health. Some clones in this sample may be carry-over from other donors' samples. The CDR3 DNA follows: TGTGCCAGCTCGCCGGGGGGGGACTATAATTCACCCCTCCACTTT. It yields the protein CASSPGGDYNSPLHF. Using reference TRBV18 and TRBJ1-6 for the parts outside the CDR3, the full variable domain is NAGVMQNPRHLVRRRGQEARLRCSPMKGHSHVYWYRQLPEEGLKFMVYLQKENIIDESGMPKERFSAEFPKEGPSILRIQQVVRGDSAAYFCASSPGGDYNSPLHFGNGTRLTVT.